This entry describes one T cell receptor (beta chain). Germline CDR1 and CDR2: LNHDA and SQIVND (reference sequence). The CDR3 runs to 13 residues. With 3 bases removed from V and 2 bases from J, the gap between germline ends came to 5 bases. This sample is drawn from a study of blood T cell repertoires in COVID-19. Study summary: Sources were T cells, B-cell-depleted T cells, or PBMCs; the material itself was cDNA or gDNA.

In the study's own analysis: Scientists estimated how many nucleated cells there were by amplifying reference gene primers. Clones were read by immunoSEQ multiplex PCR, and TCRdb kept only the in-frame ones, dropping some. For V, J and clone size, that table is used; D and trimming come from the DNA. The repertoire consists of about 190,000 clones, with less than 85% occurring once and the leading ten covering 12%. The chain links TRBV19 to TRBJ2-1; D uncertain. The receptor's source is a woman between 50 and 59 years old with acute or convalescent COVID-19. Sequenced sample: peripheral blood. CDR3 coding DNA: TGTGCCAGTAGTATTCTTCCCTACAATGAGCAGTTCTTC. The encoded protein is CASSILPYNEQFF.